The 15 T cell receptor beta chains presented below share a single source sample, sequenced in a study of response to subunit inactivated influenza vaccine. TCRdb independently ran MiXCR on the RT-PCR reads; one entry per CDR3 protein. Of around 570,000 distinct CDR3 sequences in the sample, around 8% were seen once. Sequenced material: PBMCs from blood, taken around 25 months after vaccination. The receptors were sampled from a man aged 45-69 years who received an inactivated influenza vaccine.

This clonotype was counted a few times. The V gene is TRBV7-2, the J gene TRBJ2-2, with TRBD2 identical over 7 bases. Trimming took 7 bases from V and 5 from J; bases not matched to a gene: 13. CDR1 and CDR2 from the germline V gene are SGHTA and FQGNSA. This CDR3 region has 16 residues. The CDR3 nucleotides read TGTGCCAGCACCATAGGATTGGGGAGGGGAACCGGGGAGCTGTTTTTT. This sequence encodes CASTIGLGRGTGELFF.

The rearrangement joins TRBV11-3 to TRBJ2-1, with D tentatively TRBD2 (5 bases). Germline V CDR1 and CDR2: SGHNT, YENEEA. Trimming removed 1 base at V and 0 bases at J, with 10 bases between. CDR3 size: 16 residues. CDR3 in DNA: TGTGCCAGCAGCTTAGTTGGCACTAGCTCCTACAATGAGCAGTTCTTC. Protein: CASSLVGTSSYNEQFF.

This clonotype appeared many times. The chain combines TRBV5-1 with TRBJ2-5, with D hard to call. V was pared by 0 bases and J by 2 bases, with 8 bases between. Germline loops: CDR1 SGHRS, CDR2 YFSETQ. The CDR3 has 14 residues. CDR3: CASSLGRFQETQYF. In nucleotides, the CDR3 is TGCGCCAGCAGCTTGGGTCGTTTTCAAGAGACCCAGTACTTC.

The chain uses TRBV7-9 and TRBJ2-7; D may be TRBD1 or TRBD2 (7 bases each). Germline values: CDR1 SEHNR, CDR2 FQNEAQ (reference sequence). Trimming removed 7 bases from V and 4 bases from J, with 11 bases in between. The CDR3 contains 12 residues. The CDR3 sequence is CASTGGEYEQYF. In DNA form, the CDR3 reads TGTGCCAGCACAGGGGGGGAGTACGAGCAGTACTTC.

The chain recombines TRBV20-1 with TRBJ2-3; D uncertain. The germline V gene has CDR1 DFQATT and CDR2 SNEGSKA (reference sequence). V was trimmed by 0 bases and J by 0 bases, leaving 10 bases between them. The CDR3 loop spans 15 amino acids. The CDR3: CSARDPKISTDTQYF. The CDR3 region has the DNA TGCAGTGCTAGAGATCCGAAAATTAGCACAGATACGCAGTATTTT.

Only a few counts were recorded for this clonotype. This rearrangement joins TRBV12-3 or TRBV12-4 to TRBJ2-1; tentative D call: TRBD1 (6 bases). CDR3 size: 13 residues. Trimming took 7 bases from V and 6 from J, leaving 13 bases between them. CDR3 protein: CASILGAGNEQFF. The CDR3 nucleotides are TGTGCCAGCATTCTGGGGGCCGGCAATGAGCAGTTCTTC.

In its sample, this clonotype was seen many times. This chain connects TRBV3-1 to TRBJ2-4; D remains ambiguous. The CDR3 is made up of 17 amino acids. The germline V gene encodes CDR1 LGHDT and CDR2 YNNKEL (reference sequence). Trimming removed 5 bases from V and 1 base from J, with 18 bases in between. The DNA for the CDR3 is TGTGCCAGCAGCTTCGGGCACCGGGTAGGCGCCAAAAACATTCAGTACTTC. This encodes CASSFGHRVGAKNIQYF.

The CDR3 region is CSVEKGMHGYTF. In nucleotides, the CDR3 is TGCAGCGTTGAGAAGGGAATGCATGGCTACACCTTC. The chain couples TRBV29-1 to TRBJ1-2; no clear D. Germline CDR1 reads SQVTM; CDR2 reads ANQGSEA. The CDR3 totals 12 residues. Between the trimmed V and J ends, which lost 3 bases and 6 bases, there was a span of 11 bases.

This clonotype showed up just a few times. CDR3 sequence: CASSLRGRTISTDTQYF. CDR3 in DNA: TGCGCCAGCAGCTTGAGGGGGCGGACCATTAGCACAGATACGCAGTATTTT. This rearrangement joins TRBV5-1 to TRBJ2-3; 7 positions match TRBD1. V shed 1 base, J shed 0 bases, and the junction held 8 bases outside the gene matches. The germline CDR1 and CDR2 sequences are SGHRS and YFSETQ. The CDR3 extends over 17 amino acids.

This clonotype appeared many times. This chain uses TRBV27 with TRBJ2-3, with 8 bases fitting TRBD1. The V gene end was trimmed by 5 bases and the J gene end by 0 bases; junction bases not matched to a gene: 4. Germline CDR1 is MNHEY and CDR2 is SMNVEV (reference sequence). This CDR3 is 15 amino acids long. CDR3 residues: CASSLRGQSTDTQYF. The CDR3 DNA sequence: TGTGCCAGCAGTCTCAGGGGGCAAAGCACAGATACGCAGTATTTT.

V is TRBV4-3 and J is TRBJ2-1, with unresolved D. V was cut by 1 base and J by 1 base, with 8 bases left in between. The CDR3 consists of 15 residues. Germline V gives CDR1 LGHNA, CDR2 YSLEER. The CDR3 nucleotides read TGCGCCAGCAGCCAAGGGCACTTTTCCTACAATGAGCAGTTCTTC. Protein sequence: CASSQGHFSYNEQFF.

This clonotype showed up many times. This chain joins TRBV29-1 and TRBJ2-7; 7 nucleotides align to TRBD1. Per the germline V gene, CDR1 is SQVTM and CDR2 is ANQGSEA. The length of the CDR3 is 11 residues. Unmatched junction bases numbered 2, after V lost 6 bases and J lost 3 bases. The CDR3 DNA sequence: TGCAGCGTAGGACAGGTCTACGAGCAGTACTTC. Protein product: CSVGQVYEQYF.

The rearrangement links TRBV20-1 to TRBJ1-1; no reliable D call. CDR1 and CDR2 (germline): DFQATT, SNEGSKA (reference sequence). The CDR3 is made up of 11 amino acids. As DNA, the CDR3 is TGCAGCCAGGCGGCCGGCACTGAAGCTTTCTTT. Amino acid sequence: CSQAAGTEAFF.

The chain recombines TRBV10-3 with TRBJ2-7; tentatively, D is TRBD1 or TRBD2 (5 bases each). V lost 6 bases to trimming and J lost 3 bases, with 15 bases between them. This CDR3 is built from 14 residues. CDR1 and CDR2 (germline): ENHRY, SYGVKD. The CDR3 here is CAISPGRAIYEQYF. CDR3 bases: TGTGCCATCAGCCCGGGACGGGCCATCTACGAGCAGTACTTC.

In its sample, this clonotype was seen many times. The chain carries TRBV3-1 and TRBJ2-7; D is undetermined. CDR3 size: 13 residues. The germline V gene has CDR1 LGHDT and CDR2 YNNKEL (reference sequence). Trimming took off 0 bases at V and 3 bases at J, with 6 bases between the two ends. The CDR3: CASSQDTGYEQYF. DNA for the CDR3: TGTGCCAGCAGCCAAGATACCGGCTACGAGCAGTACTTC.